The next 3 T cell receptor beta chains were all read from a single sample in a study of OX40 agonist ivuxolimab in advanced cancers. Assay: immunoSEQ multiplex PCR; the TCRdb copy retains only in-frame clones and omits some. The sample holds 35,000 or so clones, under 90% seen once. The specimen comprised CD4+ or CD8+ T cells sorted from blood, sampled in a trial of the OX40 agonist ivuxolimab. All receptors derive from an adult with an advanced solid tumor such as melanoma, head and neck, liver or kidney cancer.

In the case of this clone: At the DNA level, this CDR3 is encoded by other sequences in the same sample as well. This chain uses TRBV6-1 with TRBJ1-2; 9 bases agree with TRBD1. This CDR3 is 15 amino acids long. Germline CDR1 reads MNHNS; CDR2 reads SASEGT. J lost 1 base, V lost 4 bases, and 4 bases had no gene match. The CDR3 loop is CASSVGQGINYGYTF. CDR3 DNA sequence: TGTGCCAGCAGTGTAGGACAGGGGATTAACTATGGCTACACCTTC.

The chain recombines TRBV4-2 with TRBJ2-7, with 7 bases lining up with TRBD1. V dropped 1 base and J dropped 6; count of bases not matched to a gene: 9. Germline lookup yields CDR1 LGHNA and CDR2 YNFKEQ. This CDR3 region has 15 residues. The CDR3 protein is CASSQAGGRLSEQYF. CDR3 coding DNA: TGTGCCAGCAGCCAAGCAGGGGGAAGATTAAGCGAGCAGTACTTC.

The V call is TRBV14, the J call TRBJ2-1, with a tentative D call TRBD2 (5 bases). The CDR3 has 15 amino acids. The V gene lost 4 bases and the J gene lost 0 bases, with 10 bases spanning the gap. Germline V gives CDR1 SGHDN, CDR2 FVKESK. CDR3 DNA: TGTGCCAGCAGCCGCCCGGCGGGCTCCTACAATGAGCAGTTCTTC. This encodes CASSRPAGSYNEQFF.